This T cell receptor (beta chain) was identified in a study of radiotherapy plus CTLA-4 blockade in lung cancer. The study's findings and limits: Following radiotherapy plus ipilimumab, tumor-derived TCR clones expanded in the blood. Reports identified early blood T cell clone dynamics, with interferon-beta, as the best response predictor.

In the case of this clone: Its antigen is not identified.

Profiling relied on immunoSEQ multiplex PCR, and the TCRdb table lists in-frame clones only, not all of them. The sample holds about 14,000 clones, 70% to 90% seen once. V lost 7 bases to trimming and J lost 4 bases, with 19 bases between them. The CDR3 has 16 amino acids. Germline V gene data show CDR1 as ENHRY and CDR2 as SYGVKD. This clonotype was obtained from a human donor with non-small cell lung cancer that progressed on radiotherapy plus ipilimumab. Some clones in this sample may be carry-over from other donors' samples. The rearrangement uses TRBV10-3 and TRBJ2-2, with TRBD1 as a possible D gene (7 bases). Here the sequenced sample was peripheral blood, taken from a patient treated with radiotherapy plus ipilimumab. This CDR3 is CAINVGGGASTGELFF. The CDR3 region has the DNA TGTGCCATCAATGTTGGAGGGGGCGCGAGCACCGGGGAGCTGTTTTTT.